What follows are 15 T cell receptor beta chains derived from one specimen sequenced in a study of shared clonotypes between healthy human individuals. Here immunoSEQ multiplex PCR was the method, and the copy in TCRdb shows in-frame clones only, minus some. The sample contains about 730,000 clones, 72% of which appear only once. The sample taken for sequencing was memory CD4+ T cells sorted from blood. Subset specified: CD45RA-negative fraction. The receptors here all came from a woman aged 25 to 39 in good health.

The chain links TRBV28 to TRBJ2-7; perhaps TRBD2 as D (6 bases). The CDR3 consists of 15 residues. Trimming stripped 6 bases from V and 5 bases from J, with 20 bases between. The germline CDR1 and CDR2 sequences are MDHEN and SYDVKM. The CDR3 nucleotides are TGTGCCAGCAGCATTACGGGGGTAAGGGTCCACGAGCAGTACTTC. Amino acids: CASSITGVRVHEQYF.

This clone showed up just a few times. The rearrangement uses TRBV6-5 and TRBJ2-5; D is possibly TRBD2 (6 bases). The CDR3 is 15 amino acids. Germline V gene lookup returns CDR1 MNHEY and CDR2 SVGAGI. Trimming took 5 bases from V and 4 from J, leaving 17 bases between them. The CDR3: CASSGGVGPTETQYF. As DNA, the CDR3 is TGTGCCAGCAGTGGAGGGGTCGGGCCGACAGAGACCCAGTACTTC.

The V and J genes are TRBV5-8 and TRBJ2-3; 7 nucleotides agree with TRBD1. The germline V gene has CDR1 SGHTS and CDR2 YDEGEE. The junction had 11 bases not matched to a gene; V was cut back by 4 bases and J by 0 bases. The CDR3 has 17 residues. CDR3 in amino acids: CASSITLQGSSTDTQYF. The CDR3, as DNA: TGTGCCAGCAGCATAACGCTACAGGGGTCGAGCACAGATACGCAGTATTTT.

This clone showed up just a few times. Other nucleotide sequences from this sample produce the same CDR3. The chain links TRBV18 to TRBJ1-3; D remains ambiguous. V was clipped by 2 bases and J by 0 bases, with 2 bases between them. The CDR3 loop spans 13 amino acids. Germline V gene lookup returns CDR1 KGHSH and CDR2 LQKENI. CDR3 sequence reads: CASSPVSGNTIYF. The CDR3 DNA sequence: TGTGCCAGCTCACCAGTCTCTGGAAACACCATATATTTT.

Here the CDR3 reads CASSLTGRAIDGYTF. The CDR3 nucleotides are TGTGCCAGCAGTTTAACTGGCAGGGCAATAGATGGCTACACCTTC. The V gene is TRBV27, the J gene TRBJ1-2; D perhaps matches TRBD1 (5 bases). Deletions cut 2 bases from V and 6 bases from J, with 16 bases between. CDR1 is MNHEY, CDR2 SMNVEV, per germline (reference sequence). This CDR3 region has 15 residues.

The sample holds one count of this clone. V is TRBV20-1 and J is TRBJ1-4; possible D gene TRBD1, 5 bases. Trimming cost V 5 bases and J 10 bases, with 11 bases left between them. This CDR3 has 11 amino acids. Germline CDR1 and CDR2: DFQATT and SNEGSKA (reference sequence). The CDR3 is CSAGGGGKLFF. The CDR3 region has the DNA TGCAGTGCTGGGGGGGGAGGAAAACTGTTTTTT.

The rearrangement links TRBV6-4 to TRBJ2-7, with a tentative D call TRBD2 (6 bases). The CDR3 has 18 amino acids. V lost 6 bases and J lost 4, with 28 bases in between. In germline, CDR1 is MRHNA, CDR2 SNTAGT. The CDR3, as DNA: TGTGCCAGCAGGACGGGAGTTCCTTACGGTCGACTACATTACGAGCAGTACTTC. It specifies CASRTGVPYGRLHYEQYF.

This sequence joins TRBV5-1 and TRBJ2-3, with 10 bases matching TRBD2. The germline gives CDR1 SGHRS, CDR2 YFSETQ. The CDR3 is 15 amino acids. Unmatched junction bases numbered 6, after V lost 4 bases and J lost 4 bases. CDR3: CASSVSGRRSDTQYF. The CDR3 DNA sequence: TGCGCCAGCAGCGTTAGCGGGAGGAGATCAGATACGCAGTATTTT. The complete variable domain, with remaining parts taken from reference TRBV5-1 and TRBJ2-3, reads KAGVTQTPRYLIKTRGQQVTLSCSPISGHRSVSWYQQTPGQGLQFLFEYFSETQRNKGNFPGRFSGRQFSNSRSEMNVSTLELGDSALYLCASSVSGRRSDTQYFGPGTRLTVL.

DNA for the CDR3: TGTGCCAGCAGCCCCCGGACAGGGGAGCAGTTCTTC. It translates to CASSPRTGEQFF. The genes are TRBV2 and TRBJ2-1; TRBD1 aligns across 8 bases. CDR3 size: 12 residues. Germline CDR1 is SNHLY and CDR2 is FYNNEI. With 6 bases clipped from V and 10 bases from J, the junction kept 5 bases outside the gene matches.

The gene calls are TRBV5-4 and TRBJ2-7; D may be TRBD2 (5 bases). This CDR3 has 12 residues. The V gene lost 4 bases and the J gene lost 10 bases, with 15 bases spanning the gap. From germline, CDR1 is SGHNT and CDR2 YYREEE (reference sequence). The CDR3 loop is CASSRDEGSQYF. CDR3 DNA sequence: TGTGCCAGCAGCCGAGATGAAGGGAGCCAGTACTTC.

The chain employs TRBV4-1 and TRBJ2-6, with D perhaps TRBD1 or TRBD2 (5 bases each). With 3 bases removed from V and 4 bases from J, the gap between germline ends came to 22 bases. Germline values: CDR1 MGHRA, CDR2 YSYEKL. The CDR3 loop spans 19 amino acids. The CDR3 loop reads CASSHPTGRYASGANVLTF. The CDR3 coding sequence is TGCGCCAGCAGCCACCCCACGGGACGGTATGCTTCGGGGGCCAACGTCCTGACTTTC.

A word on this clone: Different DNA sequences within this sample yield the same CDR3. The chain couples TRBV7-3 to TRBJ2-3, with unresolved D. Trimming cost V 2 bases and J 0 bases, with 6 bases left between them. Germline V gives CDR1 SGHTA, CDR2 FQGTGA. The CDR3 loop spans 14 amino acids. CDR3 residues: CASSLLGSTDTQYF. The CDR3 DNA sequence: TGTGCCAGCAGCTTATTGGGAAGCACAGATACGCAGTATTTT.

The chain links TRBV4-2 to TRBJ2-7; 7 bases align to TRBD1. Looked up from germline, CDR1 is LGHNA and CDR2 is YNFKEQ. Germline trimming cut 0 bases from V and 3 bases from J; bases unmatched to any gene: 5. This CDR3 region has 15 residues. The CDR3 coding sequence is TGTGCCAGCAGCCAAGACCGACAGGGTTACTACGAGCAGTACTTC. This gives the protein CASSQDRQGYYEQYF.

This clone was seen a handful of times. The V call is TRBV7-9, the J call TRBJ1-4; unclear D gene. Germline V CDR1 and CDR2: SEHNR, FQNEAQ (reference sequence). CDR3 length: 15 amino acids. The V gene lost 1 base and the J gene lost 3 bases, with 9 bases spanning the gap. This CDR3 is CASSLGPGPNEKLFF. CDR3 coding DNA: TGTGCCAGCAGCTTAGGGCCAGGTCCTAATGAAAAACTGTTTTTT.

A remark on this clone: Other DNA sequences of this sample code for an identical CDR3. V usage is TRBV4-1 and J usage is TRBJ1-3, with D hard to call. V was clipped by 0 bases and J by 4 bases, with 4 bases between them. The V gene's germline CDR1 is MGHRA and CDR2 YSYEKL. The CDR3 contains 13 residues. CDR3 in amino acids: CASSQERGNTIYF. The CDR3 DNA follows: TGCGCCAGCAGCCAAGAAAGGGGAAACACCATATATTTT.